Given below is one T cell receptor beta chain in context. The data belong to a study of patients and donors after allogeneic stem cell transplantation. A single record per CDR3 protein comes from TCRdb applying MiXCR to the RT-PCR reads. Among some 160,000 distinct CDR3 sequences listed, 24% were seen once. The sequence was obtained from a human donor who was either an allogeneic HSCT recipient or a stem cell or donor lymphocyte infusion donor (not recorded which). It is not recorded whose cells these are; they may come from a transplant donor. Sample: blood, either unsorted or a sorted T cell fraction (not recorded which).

The CDR3 DNA reads as TGTGCCAGCAGCTTAAGCGGGGCCCGCACAGATACGCAGTATTTT. Translated, it gives CASSLSGARTDTQYF. The rearrangement uses TRBV7-2 and TRBJ2-3; TRBD2 agrees at 7 bases. Germline V gene sequence: CDR1 SGHTA, CDR2 FQGNSA. V gave up 2 bases and J gave up 1 base; unmatched junction bases: 3. The CDR3 is 15 residues long. Looking up the rest from reference TRBV7-2 and TRBJ2-3 gives the full variable domain: GAGVSQSPSNKVTEKGKDVELRCDPISGHTALYWYRQSLGQGLEFLIYFQGNSAPDKSGLPSDRFSAERTGGSVSTLTIQRTQQEDSAVYLCASSLSGARTDTQYFGPGTRLTVL.